This entry features one T cell receptor beta chain sequence. The target of this receptor is not known. Base qualities are not at hand, and no much larger clone is one base apart. The data stem from a study of Ad26.COV2.S vaccination and SARS-CoV-2 variants (dated by TCRdb to about 2021). Regarding the complete study: Donors in the vaccine arm were drawn from COV1001, a phase I-IIa trial of Ad26.COV2.S in healthy adults that was multicentre, randomized, double-blind and placebo-controlled. Ad26.COV2.S was administered intramuscularly at 5 x 10^10 or 1 x 10^11 viral particles, either as a single shot or as two shots given 56 days apart. Trial participants were randomized into five groups of five, in which low-dose or high-dose Ad26.COV2.S was given once or twice, or placebo was given on both occasions. Sequencing of the TCRbeta repertoire served to evaluate the specificity and breadth of SARS-CoV-2-reactive T cell receptors following Ad26.COV2.S vaccination. Investigators did not know the trial group allocation while performing experiments and assessing outcomes. A total of around 32 samples were included in the TCR-sequenced set, comprising 19 Ad26.COV2.S vaccine recipients, 5 placebo recipients and 8 SARS-CoV-2 convalescent individuals.

TCRbeta CDR3 regions were sequenced with the immunoSEQ Assay. After extraction, genomic DNA underwent amplification by bias-controlled multiplex PCR, followed by high-throughput sequencing. Concerning the study's data processing: To quantify the absolute abundance of every unique TCRbeta CDR3 region, sequences were collapsed and filtered. T cell fraction was estimated by normalizing TCRbeta template counts to usable DNA, which was measured by amplifying reference genes present in all nucleated cells. Repertoire TCRs were annotated as SARS-CoV-2-specific by exact matching of V gene, CDR3 amino acid sequence and J gene to a known reactive TCR set. The reference SARS-CoV-2 TCR set came from MIRA and was filtered for enrichment in COVID-19-positive ImmuneCODE repertoires, removing public or cross-reactive TCRs. Using the MIRA antigens, annotated TCRs were further analysed by specific ORF or by position within an ORF. Breadth was defined as the number of annotated unique rearrangements divided by the total number of unique productive rearrangements, and depth was defined as the summed frequency of the annotated unique rearrangements. TCR breadth was compared between groups using two-sided Wilcoxon rank-sum tests. What TCRdb holds here is the immuneACCESS table cut down to in-frame rearrangements. Part of the clones is not present; checked against another copy, under half of the missing clones reflect an unresolved V gene, and the others are unexplained. That table gives V, J and clone size, and the DNA gave D and trimming. This sample gives over 450,000 clones in total; about 89% of them show up just once. 1.5% to 2% of the sample belongs to the ten largest clones.

The germline V gene yields SGHVS for CDR1 and FQNEAQ for CDR2. Reading from cysteine to phenylalanine, the CDR3 counts 13 amino acids. Only the CDR3 DNA stays, 39 bases, in frame from base 1. Cut back by 4 bases and 1 base, the V and J ends lie 7 bases apart. General findings and caveats noted by the study authors: The study lacked the statistical power to compare responses across vaccine doses or regimens. Compared with placebo recipients, Ad26.COV2.S recipients showed higher spike-specific TCR breadth (P = 0.0014). Non-spike TCR breadth was comparable between vaccine and placebo recipients, consistent with the vaccine containing only spike. The authors noted that total T cell responses may have been underestimated by the TCR breadth and depth analyses. Substantial breadth of spike-specific CD8+ and CD4+ T cell responses was reported after vaccination.

Taken with the paper, the label for treatment or condition translates to: around 19 received Ad26.COV2.S at low or high dose, single or two shots; about 5 received placebo; per-sample allocation not given. For vaccine and placebo recipients, repertoires were sequenced using samples collected on day 63 after the first injection. Between 29 July and 7 August 2020, Cohort 1b enrolled about two dozen adults aged 18-55 years at one site in Boston, USA. Ad26.COV2.S was a replication-incompetent adenovirus type 26 vector that expressed a prefusion-stabilized SARS-CoV-2 spike protein derived from the original Wuhan strain.

The sequence came from a person aged 18-60 years who received the Ad26.COV2.S COVID-19 vaccine or a placebo. The receptor chain draws on TRBV7-8 and TRBJ1-1; tentative D gene TRBD1, with 5 bases matching. The sample in question was peripheral blood, obtained in a trial of Ad26.COV2.S vaccine versus placebo. CDR3 reads: CASSSGKNTEAFF. Read as DNA, the sequence is TGTGCCAGCAGCTCAGGGAAGAACACTGAAGCTTTCTTT.